These T cell receptor beta chains were read from a single sample in a study of cytomegalovirus exposure and HLA in healthy donors. TCRdb keeps only in-frame clones here, not all; method: immunoSEQ multiplex PCR. The sample has around 130,000 clones, over 8% seen once; the top ten hold about 5.5%. The specimen was PBMCs. These receptors came from a man in his forties in good health and CMV-seronegative. Both conserved end residues are part of each CDR3. D genes are given only for firm matches. The listing skips clone size in some rows; elsewhere it reads once, few, many or a size class.

D gene	clone size	V gene	J gene	CDR3 DNA	CDR3 protein
NA	NA	TRBV6-1	TRBJ1-5	TGTGCCAGCAGTTCACAGCCCCAGCATTTT	CASSSQPQHF
TRBD2	once	TRBV11-2	TRBJ2-3	TGTGCCAGCAGCTTACCTAGCGGGGGGTACACAGATACGCAGTATTTT	CASSLPSGGYTDTQYF
TRBD1	few	TRBV5-6	TRBJ2-7	TGTGCCAGCAGCTTGGGGGGGACAGGGTCCTACGAGCAGTACTTC	CASSLGGTGSYEQYF
NA	NA	TRBV5-6	TRBJ2-2	TGTGCCAGCAGCTACATAGCAGGGTGGACCGGGGAGCTGTTTTTT	CASSYIAGWTGELFF
NA	few	TRBV27	TRBJ1-3	TGTGCCAGCAGTTATAGTCTATCTGGAAACACCATATATTTT	CASSYSLSGNTIYF
TRBD1	NA	TRBV27	TRBJ2-7	TGTGCCAGCAGTTCCACCGGGACAGGCCCCTACGAGCAGTACTTC	CASSSTGTGPYEQYF
NA	many	TRBV6-4	TRBJ2-2	TGTGCCAGCAGTGTGTCTAGCGCCGGGGAGCTGTTTTTT	CASSVSSAGELFF
TRBD1	NA	TRBV7-2	TRBJ1-2	TGTGCCAGCAGCTCAGGGGGTGGGTGGGATGGCTACACCTTC	CASSSGGGWDGYTF
TRBD1	few	TRBV5-6	TRBJ2-3	TGTGCCAGCAGCCTCCGACAGGGGGCGGAAGATACGCAGTATTTT	CASSLRQGAEDTQYF
NA	NA	TRBV20-1	TRBJ2-7	TGCAGTGCTAGCCGGGGAGTCGAGCAGTACTTC	CSASRGVEQYF
TRBD1	NA	TRBV7-2	TRBJ2-7	TGTGCCAGCAGCTTAGGAGGAACCGGGACAGGCTCCTACGAGCAGTACTTC	CASSLGGTGTGSYEQYF
TRBD1	few	TRBV4-3	TRBJ2-7	TGCGCCAGCAGCCAAGCGACAGGGAGCTACGAGCAGTACTTC	CASSQATGSYEQYF
TRBD1	NA	TRBV27	TRBJ2-7	TGTGCCAGCAGTTTTTCCCGACAGGGTAAGAACGAGCAGTACTTC	CASSFSRQGKNEQYF
NA	NA	TRBV21-1	TRBJ2-1	TGTGCCAGAAGACTAGCGGGGGACTACAATGAGCAGTTCTTC	CARRLAGDYNEQFF
TRBD1	NA	TRBV14	TRBJ2-2	TGTGCCAGCAGCCAAATCTTTGGTTTGGGGACAGGTGACACCGGGGAGCTGTTTTTT	CASSQIFGLGTGDTGELFF
NA	few	TRBV28	TRBJ1-2	TGTGCCAGCACCTTCCCGGGACAATATGGCTACACCTTC	CASTFPGQYGYTF
NA	few	TRBV19	TRBJ1-1	TGTGCCAGTAGTATAAGGGCAGGGATACTCACTGAAGCTTTCTTT	CASSIRAGILTEAFF
TRBD2	few	TRBV5-4	TRBJ2-3	TGTGCCAGCAGCCAGGGACTAGCGGGGTCGCGCACAGATACGCAGTATTTT	CASSQGLAGSRTDTQYF
TRBD2	NA	TRBV13	TRBJ2-7	TGTGCCAGCAGCTCGGGGACTAGCGGGGTCGGCTACGAGCAGTACTTC	CASSSGTSGVGYEQYF
NA	few	TRBV7-8	TRBJ1-1	TGTGCCAGCAGCCCCAGAAGGGGGGGGGTCAGCACTGAAGCTTTCTTT	CASSPRRGGVSTEAFF
TRBD2	NA	TRBV7-8	TRBJ2-5	TGTGCCAGCAGCTTAGCGAGGACTAGCGGCGTCGAGACCCAGTACTTC	CASSLARTSGVETQYF
NA	NA	TRBV4-3	TRBJ2-7	TGCGCCAGCAGCCAAGCCTCGACAAGCTCCTACGAGCAGTACTTC	CASSQASTSSYEQYF
NA	NA	TRBV12-1	TRBJ2-7	TGTGCCAGCCCCGGGACATCCTCCTACGAGCAGTACTTC	CASPGTSSYEQYF
TRBD1	few	TRBV5-4	TRBJ2-5	TGTGCCAGCAGCCCAACCGGGACAGGGGGCTGGAGGACCCAGTACTTC	CASSPTGTGGWRTQYF
NA	NA	TRBV30	TRBJ1-1	TGTGCCTGGAGGGGGGGTGGCACTGAAGCTTTCTTT	CAWRGGGTEAFF
NA	NA	TRBV6-5	TRBJ2-3	TGTGCCAGCAGTTACGCGGCTAGCACAGATACGCAGTATTTT	CASSYAASTDTQYF
TRBD2	few	TRBV19	TRBJ2-7	TGTGCCAGTAGTATAGAATTAGCGGGGACCTCCTACGAGCAGTACTTC	CASSIELAGTSYEQYF
TRBD2	NA	TRBV6-5	TRBJ2-1	TGTGCCAGCAGTATTAGCGGGCCCTCCAATGAGCAGTTCTTC	CASSISGPSNEQFF
NA	NA	TRBV19	TRBJ1-5	TGTGCCAGTAGTATAGATCACGCGAATCAGCCCCAGCATTTT	CASSIDHANQPQHF
NA	NA	TRBV29-1	TRBJ2-5	TGCAGCGGAGGGACTCAAGAGACCCAGTACTTC	CSGGTQETQYF
TRBD1	few	TRBV5-1	TRBJ1-1	TGCGCCAGCAGCTTTACAGGGGGGCCTTCTGAAGCTTTCTTT	CASSFTGGPSEAFF
NA	few	TRBV27	TRBJ2-3	TGTGCCAGCAGTCAAGCTGACTTTGATACGCAGTATTTT	CASSQADFDTQYF